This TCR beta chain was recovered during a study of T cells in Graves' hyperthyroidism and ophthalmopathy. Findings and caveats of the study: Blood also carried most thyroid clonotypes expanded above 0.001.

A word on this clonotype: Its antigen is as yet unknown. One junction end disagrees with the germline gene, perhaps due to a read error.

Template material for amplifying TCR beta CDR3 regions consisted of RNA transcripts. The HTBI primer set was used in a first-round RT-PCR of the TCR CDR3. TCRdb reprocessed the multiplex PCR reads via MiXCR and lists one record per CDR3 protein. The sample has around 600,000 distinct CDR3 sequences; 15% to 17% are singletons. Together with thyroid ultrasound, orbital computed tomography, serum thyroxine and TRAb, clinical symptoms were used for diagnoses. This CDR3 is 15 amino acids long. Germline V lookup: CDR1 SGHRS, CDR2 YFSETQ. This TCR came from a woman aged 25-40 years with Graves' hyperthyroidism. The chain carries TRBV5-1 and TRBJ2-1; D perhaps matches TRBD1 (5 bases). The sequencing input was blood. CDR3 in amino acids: CANSLVGDSYNEQFF. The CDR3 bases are TGCGCCAACAGCTTGGTAGGGGACTCCTACAATGAGCAGTTCTTC.